The 26 T cell receptor beta chains listed next were all sequenced from one sample in a study of T cell responses to AZD1222 COVID-19 vaccine. Sequencing was performed with immunoSEQ multiplex PCR; in TCRdb, only in-frame clones are kept and a portion is missing. The table includes 150,000 to 200,000 clones, approximately 94% detected once. Source: peripheral blood, taken on day 0 of AZD1222 vaccination. The receptors stem from an adult in good health.

The chain recombines TRBV5-4 with TRBJ2-5; D might be TRBD2 (6 bases). Trimming left V 4 bases short and J 4 bases short, with 14 bases between. The CDR3 runs 14 residues. Germline V gene data show CDR1 as SGHNT and CDR2 as YYREEE (reference sequence). The CDR3 here is CASSGRAGIETQYF. Here the CDR3 DNA reads TGTGCCAGCAGCGGTAGGGCGGGAATAGAGACCCAGTACTTC. The full variable domain, completed using reference TRBV5-4 and TRBJ2-5, is ETGVTQSPTHLIKTRGQQVTLRCSSQSGHNTVSWYQQALGQGPQFIFQYYREEENGRGNFPPRFSGLQFPNYSSELNVNALELDDSALYLCASSGRAGIETQYFGPGTRLLVL.

CDR3 sequence reads: CASSPPGQGSYGYTF. CDR3 DNA: TGTGCCAGCAGTCCCCCGGGACAGGGAAGCTATGGCTACACCTTC. The gene calls are TRBV28 and TRBJ1-2; TRBD1 matches 9 bases. V was clipped by 5 bases and J by 4 bases; unmatched bases: 8. CDR3 length: 15 amino acids. In germline, CDR1 is MDHEN, CDR2 SYDVKM.

With respect to this clone: Mismatch with germline at one junction end may stem from a read error. V is TRBV10-2 and J is TRBJ2-7, with D maybe TRBD1 (6 bases). Per the germline V gene, CDR1 is WSHSY and CDR2 is SAAADI. This CDR3 has 13 amino acids. The CDR3 sequence is CASTTDSSYEQYF. CDR3 DNA sequence: TGCGCAAGCACGACGGACAGCTCCTACGAGCAGTACTTC.

The J gene is TRBJ2-7, the V gene TRBV4-2; 9 positions match TRBD2. The CDR3 length is 17 residues. The germline V gene has CDR1 LGHNA and CDR2 YNFKEQ. Trimming removed 0 bases from V and 2 bases from J; junction bases left unmatched: 8. In DNA form, the CDR3 reads TGTGCCAGCAGCCAAGAACTAGCGGGCGGAATGGCCTACGAGCAGTACTTC. It specifies CASSQELAGGMAYEQYF.

This clone showed up just once. This sequence joins TRBV21-1 and TRBJ1-5; TRBD1, the table's D call, was not compared with the DNA. TRBV21-1 is annotated as a pseudogene. The CDR3 is 15 residues long. CDR3 sequence reads: CASSKSYRTNQPQHF. The DNA for the CDR3 is TGTGCCAGCAGCAAAAGTTACAGGACCAATCAGCCCCAGCATTTT.

The chain carries TRBV19 and TRBJ1-5; 8 bases fit TRBD1. CDR3 length: 14 amino acids. J lost 4 bases, V lost 5 bases, and 4 bases had no gene match. Germline loops: CDR1 LNHDA, CDR2 SQIVND (reference sequence). This CDR3 reads CASSRQGRNQPQHF. Here the CDR3 DNA reads TGTGCCAGTAGTCGACAGGGGAGGAATCAGCCCCAGCATTTT.

This chain uses TRBV10-3 with TRBJ2-3, with D tentatively TRBD1 (6 bases). The CDR3 loop spans 16 amino acids. The germline V and J ends were trimmed by 0 bases and 7 bases, with 17 bases remaining between them. Germline CDR1 is ENHRY and CDR2 is SYGVKD. CDR3 bases: TGTGCCATCAGTGAGTCCCATGTCCAGGGGTCTCATACGCAGTATTTT. It yields the protein CAISESHVQGSHTQYF.

The rearrangement joins TRBV28 to TRBJ1-4; no clear D gene. The length of the CDR3 is 14 residues. Trimming took 6 bases from V and 4 from J, leaving 12 bases between them. Germline lookup yields CDR1 MDHEN and CDR2 SYDVKM. The CDR3 sequence: CASRFGENNEKLFF. The CDR3 DNA follows: TGTGCCAGCAGATTTGGAGAGAATAATGAAAAACTGTTTTTT.

The chain employs TRBV9 and TRBJ2-3; 7 nucleotides line up with TRBD2. Unmatched junction bases numbered 3, after V lost 0 bases and J lost 5 bases. The CDR3 loop spans 14 amino acids. The germline gives CDR1 SGDLS, CDR2 YYNGEE. CDR3 coding DNA: TGTGCCAGCAGCGTAGGCCTAGCGGAAGATACGCAGTATTTT. It codes for CASSVGLAEDTQYF. Full variable domain (outside the CDR3, taken from reference TRBV9 and TRBJ2-3): DSGVTQTPKHLITATGQRVTLRCSPRSGDLSVYWYQQSLDQGLQFLIQYYNGEERAKGNILERFSAQQFPDLHSELNLSSLELGDSALYFCASSVGLAEDTQYFGPGTRLTVL.

The gene calls are TRBV11-2 and TRBJ2-7; no firm D call. Trimming left V 3 bases short and J 5 bases short, with 17 bases between. Germline V CDR1 and CDR2: SGHAT, FQNNGV. The CDR3 has 15 residues. The DNA of the CDR3 is TGTGCCAGCAGCTTCCTCTCGGGTAGTATAAACGAGCAGTACTTC. It specifies CASSFLSGSINEQYF.

The chain is built from TRBV28 and TRBJ2-3; D uncertain. V dropped 4 bases and J dropped 14 bases, with 13 bases sitting between them. This CDR3 spans 11 amino acids. The germline V gene has CDR1 MDHEN and CDR2 SYDVKM. CDR3 nucleotide sequence: TGTGCCAGCAGTTCAGGACCGACCTGGTATTTT. Protein product: CASSSGPTWYF.

The V and J genes are TRBV3-1 (or the pseudogene TRBV3-2) and TRBJ1-6, with 9 bases identical to TRBD1. The CDR3 runs 15 residues. Germline values: CDR1 LGHDT, CDR2 YNNKEL (reference sequence). The trim removed 4 bases at V and 7 bases at J, leaving 5 bases unmatched. This CDR3 reads CASSRIGQGNSPLHF. CDR3 DNA: TGTGCCAGCAGCCGAATTGGACAGGGGAATTCACCCCTCCACTTT.

V gene TRBV2 combines with J gene TRBJ1-4; the D gene is possibly TRBD1 (5 bases). Germline lookup yields CDR1 SNHLY and CDR2 FYNNEI. Trimming pared 6 bases from V and 0 bases from J, leaving 11 bases between. This CDR3 has 15 amino acids. CDR3 sequence (DNA): TGTGCCAGCAGAAAAGACAGCTCAACTAATGAAAAACTGTTTTTT. Translated, it gives CASRKDSSTNEKLFF.

Only one count was recorded for this clone. The V and J genes are TRBV19 and TRBJ1-2; perhaps TRBD1 as D (6 bases). V was shortened by 4 bases and J by 5 bases, with 14 bases between the two germline ends. Germline V gives CDR1 LNHDA, CDR2 SQIVND (reference sequence). The CDR3 runs to 14 residues. The CDR3: CASSRGRDKYGYTF. CDR3 nucleotides: TGTGCCAGTAGTAGGGGCCGGGACAAATATGGCTACACCTTC.

The chain links TRBV18 to TRBJ1-3; D not resolved. V lost 3 bases and J 0 bases, leaving 15 bases between the germline ends. Germline lookup yields CDR1 KGHSH and CDR2 LQKENI. The CDR3 has 17 residues. CDR3 nucleotides: TGTGCCAGCTCACCCCTAGACGCCGTTCACTCTGGAAACACCATATATTTT. Its translation is CASSPLDAVHSGNTIYF.

V gene TRBV5-1 combines with J gene TRBJ1-4, with TRBD1 identical over 9 bases. The ends lost 4 bases at V and 8 bases at J; junction bases unmatched: 9. Germline loops: CDR1 SGHRS, CDR2 YFSETQ. CDR3 length: 15 residues. The CDR3 region is CASSQDRDRAEKLFF. The CDR3 DNA sequence: TGCGCCAGCAGCCAAGACCGGGACAGGGCAGAAAAACTGTTTTTT.

This chain connects TRBV7-9 to TRBJ1-4; tentatively, D is TRBD1 (5 bases). Trimming stripped 5 bases from V and 6 bases from J, with 22 bases between. Germline CDR1 is SEHNR and CDR2 is FQNEAQ (reference sequence). This CDR3 is built from 17 residues. The CDR3 bases are TGTGCCAGCAGCCCCCCCCTAGCAGGGAGTAAGGATGAAAAACTGTTTTTT. Translation: CASSPPLAGSKDEKLFF.

This sequence joins TRBV28 and TRBJ2-7, with D perhaps TRBD1 or TRBD2 (5 bases each). This CDR3 is 14 amino acids long. CDR1 is MDHEN and CDR2 is SYDVKM in the germline V gene. Trimming took off 3 bases at V and 2 bases at J, with 11 bases between the two ends. DNA for the CDR3: TGTGCCAGCAGTTTCAGGGAGTACCCCTACGAGCAGTACTTC. Translated: CASSFREYPYEQYF.

Concerning this clone: Other DNA sequences in the same sample also yield this CDR3. This chain links TRBV11-3 with TRBJ1-3, with 9 bases aligning to TRBD1. CDR3 length: 15 amino acids. The J segment lost 2 bases and the V segment lost 5 bases, leaving 4 bases of the junction unmatched. Germline CDR1 SGHNT, CDR2 YENEEA. CDR3 in DNA: TGTGCCAGCAGCCCCGGACAGGGGCCTGGAAACACCATATATTTT. The encoded protein is CASSPGQGPGNTIYF.

The V call is TRBV2, the J call TRBJ1-2, with D unresolved. Trimming pared 6 bases from V and 2 bases from J, leaving 16 bases between. This CDR3 has 15 amino acids. The germline V gene has CDR1 SNHLY and CDR2 FYNNEI. The DNA for the CDR3 is TGTGCCAGCAGAATAGATACCGGGCTGAACTATGGCTACACCTTC. Translation: CASRIDTGLNYGYTF.

The V and J genes are TRBV7-9 and TRBJ1-1; no definite D call. Per germline, CDR1 SEHNR and CDR2 FQNEAQ (reference sequence). With 3 bases removed from V and 6 bases from J, the gap between germline ends came to 11 bases. The CDR3 runs to 13 residues. The CDR3 region has the DNA TGTGCCAGCAGCTTGGACCAGGTTTCTGAAGCTTTCTTT. This gives the protein CASSLDQVSEAFF.

The rearrangement uses TRBV25-1 and TRBJ1-2; D gene unclear. The germline CDR1 and CDR2 sequences are MGHDK and SYGVNS. V was cut by 0 bases and J by 2 bases, with 7 bases left in between. This CDR3 spans 14 amino acids. The CDR3 is CASSEYLYNYGYTF. CDR3 nucleotides: TGTGCCAGCAGTGAATACCTATACAACTATGGCTACACCTTC.

In nucleotides, the CDR3 is TGTGCCATCAGCCGGACAGGGGGAAATGAGCAGTTCTTC. Its protein is CAISRTGGNEQFF. This chain connects TRBV10-3 to TRBJ2-1, with 10 bases lining up with TRBD1. Per germline, CDR1 ENHRY and CDR2 SYGVKD. CDR3 size: 13 residues. The trim removed 6 bases at V and 7 bases at J, leaving 3 bases unmatched.

The V call is TRBV5-1, the J call TRBJ1-1, with 9 bases identical to TRBD1. CDR3 length: 15 residues. Germline assignment: CDR1 SGHRS and CDR2 YFSETQ. V lost 2 bases and J lost 4; bases outside the gene matches: 6. Here the CDR3 reads CASSFPGQGGTEAFF. The CDR3 region has the DNA TGCGCCAGCAGCTTTCCGGGACAGGGTGGCACTGAAGCTTTCTTT.

The V call is TRBV15, the J call TRBJ2-7; the match to TRBD1 covers 8 bases. CDR3 length equals 11 residues. J lost 9 bases, V lost 5 bases, and 3 bases had no gene match. Per germline, CDR1 LNHNV and CDR2 YYDKDF (reference sequence). The DNA for the CDR3 is TGTGCCACCAGCGGCGGACAGGGGCAGTACTTC. It encodes CATSGGQGQYF. Combining the CDR3 with reference TRBV15 and TRBJ2-7 gives the whole variable domain DAMVIQNPRYQVTQFGKPVTLSCSQTLNHNVMYWYQQKSSQAPKLLFHYYDKDFNNEADTPDNFQSRRPNTSFCFLDIRSPGLGDTAMYLCATSGGQGQYFGPGTRLTVT.

This rearrangement joins TRBV19 to TRBJ1-1, with 7 nucleotides matching TRBD1. This CDR3 region has 15 residues. The germline V gene encodes CDR1 LNHDA and CDR2 SQIVND (reference sequence). The ends lost 4 bases at V and 5 bases at J; junction bases unmatched: 10. The CDR3 here is CASSTSRSGGTEAFF. For the CDR3, the DNA is TGTGCCAGTAGTACGTCGCGGTCAGGGGGGACTGAAGCTTTCTTT.